Listed here are 25 T cell receptor beta chains from one sample, sequenced in a study of cytomegalovirus exposure and HLA in healthy donors. 60 Vbeta and 13 Jbeta primers were used in PCR. Produced via immunoSEQ multiplex PCR; TCRdb's table is partial and in-frame only. The table has 170,000 or so clones, 75% to 85% seen once. Sequencing was done on a sample of PBMCs. The origin of the receptors is a boy aged 5 to 17 in good health and CMV-seronegative.

In DNA, the CDR3 is TGCGCCGCCCGGACAGGGGGCCACTACGAGCAGTACTTC. Translated: CAARTGGHYEQYF. This sequence joins TRBV23-1 and TRBJ2-7, with 11 positions matching TRBD1. TRBV23-1 is classed as an ORF, of uncertain function. V lost 11 bases and J lost 3; bases outside the gene matches: 6. The length of the CDR3 is 13 residues.

The chain employs TRBV6-5 and TRBJ2-7; 8 bases map to TRBD2. The CDR3 extends over 14 amino acids. Germline-derived CDR1 and CDR2 are MNHEY and SVGAGI. V lost 2 bases, J lost 3 bases, and 3 bases stayed unmatched. CDR3: CASSYRGTSYEQYF. CDR3 bases: TGTGCCAGCAGTTACAGGGGGACTAGCTACGAGCAGTACTTC.

This clone was observed once. The rearrangement links TRBV29-1 to TRBJ1-4; tentative D call: TRBD1 (5 bases). This CDR3 has 13 amino acids. The germline V and J ends were trimmed by 1 base and 11 bases, with 14 bases remaining between them. Germline V gene lookup returns CDR1 SQVTM and CDR2 ANQGSEA. The CDR3 region has the DNA TGCAGCGTTGAAGTTCCCGGTGGGGGGAAACTGTTTTTT. Encoded protein: CSVEVPGGGKLFF. The variable domain in full, with the rest retrieved from reference TRBV29-1 and TRBJ1-4, is SAVISQKPSRDICQRGTSLTIQCQVDSQVTMMFWYRQQPGQSLTLIATANQGSEATYESGFVIDKFPISRPNLTFSTLTVSNMSPEDSSIYLCSVEVPGGGKLFFGSGTQLSVL.

DNA for the CDR3: TGTGCCAGCACCCCGGGGGGGGGCGGGTCTGAAGCTTTCTTT. Translated: CASTPGGGGSEAFF. The rearrangement uses TRBV27 and TRBJ1-1, with D possibly being TRBD1 (6 bases). The V gene's germline CDR1 is MNHEY and CDR2 SMNVEV (reference sequence). V lost 7 bases and J 6 bases, leaving 18 bases between the germline ends. The CDR3 extends over 14 amino acids.

This clone was counted a few times. The chain has TRBV6-1 and TRBJ1-2, with D maybe TRBD1 (6 bases). The germline V gene has CDR1 MNHNS and CDR2 SASEGT. V shed 2 bases and J shed 4 bases, with 17 bases lying between them. CDR3 length equals 16 residues. DNA of the CDR3: TGTGCCAGCAGTGAAATGATAGGGGGGGATGGCTATGGCTACACCTTC. The encoded protein is CASSEMIGGDGYGYTF.

This chain links TRBV4-3 with TRBJ2-1, with 11 bases identical to TRBD2. The CDR3 loop spans 15 amino acids. The ends lost 6 bases at V and 6 bases at J; junction bases unmatched: 7. Germline assignment: CDR1 LGHNA and CDR2 YSLEER. In DNA form, the CDR3 reads TGCGCCAGCAGGTCGGGACTAGCGGCGTCCAATGAGCAGTTCTTC. Protein product: CASRSGLAASNEQFF.

The table lists this clone with a count of one. The chain joins TRBV30 to TRBJ1-1; 8 bases agree with TRBD1. This CDR3 comprises 14 residues. Looked up from germline, CDR1 is GTSNPN and CDR2 is SVGIG (reference sequence). The ends lost 4 bases at V and 0 bases at J; junction bases unmatched: 4. The CDR3 DNA reads TGTGCCTGGACCCCAGGGGGCATGAACACTGAAGCTTTCTTT. Translated, it gives CAWTPGGMNTEAFF.

The J gene is TRBJ2-2, the V gene TRBV29-1, with TRBD1 matching 7 bases. Germline loops: CDR1 SQVTM, CDR2 ANQGSEA. The CDR3 is 15 amino acids. Trimming removed 1 base from V and 6 bases from J; junction bases left unmatched: 8. The CDR3: CSVEGLTGLPGELFF. Written as DNA, the CDR3 is TGCAGCGTTGAAGGATTGACAGGGCTCCCCGGGGAGCTGTTTTTT.

This clone appeared a few times. The CDR3 sequence is CASSDWGSSSYNEQFF. As DNA, the CDR3 is TGTGCCAGCAGTGATTGGGGCTCTAGCTCCTACAATGAGCAGTTCTTC. The V and J genes are TRBV6-4 and TRBJ2-1, with a weak D call TRBD1 (5 bases). CDR3 size: 16 residues. With 3 bases removed from V and 0 bases from J, the gap between germline ends came to 12 bases. Per germline, CDR1 MRHNA and CDR2 SNTAGT.

The gene calls are TRBV9 and TRBJ2-1, with 14 bases lining up with TRBD2. CDR3 size: 18 residues. Germline CDR1 reads SGDLS; CDR2 reads YYNGEE. V lost 4 bases and J lost 1; bases outside the gene matches: 7. CDR3 in amino acids: CASSPRLAGGSSYNEQFF. Written as DNA, the CDR3 is TGTGCCAGCAGCCCCCGACTAGCGGGGGGGTCGTCCTACAATGAGCAGTTCTTC.

The chain carries TRBV2 and TRBJ2-1, with D tentatively TRBD2 (6 bases). CDR1 is SNHLY, CDR2 FYNNEI, per germline. This CDR3 spans 14 amino acids. V was cut by 4 bases and J by 4 bases, with 11 bases left in between. This chain's CDR3 is CASSVRGTYNEQFF. The CDR3 DNA reads as TGTGCCAGCAGTGTACGGGGGACTTACAATGAGCAGTTCTTC.

The rearrangement uses TRBV7-9 and TRBJ1-1, with 10 bases lining up with TRBD1. V shed 5 bases and J 4 bases; nucleotides not matched to a gene: 4. Looked up from germline, CDR1 is SEHNR and CDR2 is FQNEAQ (reference sequence). The CDR3 consists of 14 residues. This CDR3 reads CASSTRTGGTEAFF. CDR3 sequence (DNA): TGTGCCAGCAGCACTCGGACAGGGGGCACTGAAGCTTTCTTT.

This clone showed up just a few times. The DNA of the CDR3 is TGTGCCTGGAGTGTACGTTATATCATGGACAGTGTGAACACTGAAGCTTTCTTT. Translating it yields CAWSVRYIMDSVNTEAFF. The rearrangement links TRBV30 to TRBJ1-1; TRBD1 might be the D (6 bases). In germline, CDR1 is GTSNPN, CDR2 SVGIG (reference sequence). The CDR3 totals 18 residues. V lost 0 bases and J 0 bases, leaving 20 bases between the germline ends. Drawing the rest from reference TRBV30 and TRBJ1-1, the complete variable domain is SQTIHQWPATLVQPVGSPLSLECTVEGTSNPNLYWYRQAAGRGLQLLFYSVGIGQISSEVPQNLSASRPQDRQFILSSKKLLLSDSGFYLCAWSVRYIMDSVNTEAFFGQGTRLTVV.

The chain combines TRBV7-3 with TRBJ1-1; D call uncertain. In germline, CDR1 is SGHTA, CDR2 FQGTGA. This CDR3 has 13 residues. With 5 bases removed from V and 4 bases from J, the gap between germline ends came to 11 bases. CDR3 loop: CASSLQPGTEAFF. The CDR3 bases are TGTGCCAGCAGCCTCCAACCGGGCACTGAAGCTTTCTTT. Full variable domain (rest looked up from reference TRBV7-3 and TRBJ1-1): GAGVSQTPSNKVTEKGKYVELRCDPISGHTALYWYRQSLGQGPEFLIYFQGTGAADDSGLPNDRFFAVRPEGSVSTLKIQRTERGDSAVYLCASSLQPGTEAFFGQGTRLTVV.

The V call is TRBV19, the J call TRBJ1-2; D might be TRBD1 (6 bases). V was shortened by 5 bases and J by 4 bases, with 14 bases between the two germline ends. Germline CDR1 LNHDA, CDR2 SQIVND (reference sequence). This CDR3 is built from 14 residues. CDR3 loop: CASSVDSARYGYTF. In DNA form, the CDR3 reads TGTGCCAGTAGTGTGGACAGCGCCCGCTATGGCTACACCTTC. Full variable domain (missing parts from reference TRBV19 and TRBJ1-2): DGGITQSPKYLFRKEGQNVTLSCEQNLNHDAMYWYRQDPGQGLRLIYYSQIVNDFQKGDIAEGYSVSREKKESFPLTVTSAQKNPTAFYLCASSVDSARYGYTFGSGTRLTVV.

The V call is TRBV11-2, the J call TRBJ1-1; 7 nucleotides line up with TRBD1. CDR1 and CDR2 (germline): SGHAT, FQNNGV. CDR3 size: 15 residues. V dropped 4 bases and J dropped 1; count of bases not matched to a gene: 6. The CDR3 reads CASSSRRTGNTEAFF. In nucleotides, the CDR3 is TGTGCCAGCAGCTCCCGCAGGACAGGGAACACTGAAGCTTTCTTT.

The gene calls are TRBV10-2 and TRBJ2-3; D ambiguous. V was cut by 2 bases and J by 4 bases, with 4 bases left in between. Germline CDR1 reads WSHSY; CDR2 reads SAAADI. The CDR3 runs to 12 residues. The CDR3 sequence is CASSEVADTQYF. CDR3 bases: TGCGCCAGCAGTGAGGTCGCAGATACGCAGTATTTT.

The rearrangement uses TRBV7-6 and TRBJ1-5; D not resolved. From germline, CDR1 is SGHVS and CDR2 FNYEAQ. Trimming removed 4 bases from V and 6 bases from J, with 10 bases in between. CDR3 length equals 13 residues. The CDR3: CASSSLPSQPQHF. The CDR3 DNA is TGTGCCAGCAGCTCCCTACCCTCTCAGCCCCAGCATTTT. Full variable domain (missing parts from reference TRBV7-6 and TRBJ1-5): GAGVSQSPRYKVTKRGQDVALRCDPISGHVSLYWYRQALGQGPEFLTYFNYEAQQDKSGLPNDRFSAERPEGSISTLTIQRTEQRDSAMYRCASSSLPSQPQHFGDGTRLSIL.

The genes are TRBV29-1 and TRBJ1-1; D is possibly TRBD1 (5 bases). Germline V CDR1 and CDR2: SQVTM, ANQGSEA. V was trimmed by 2 bases and J by 0 bases, leaving 10 bases between them. CDR3 size: 14 residues. The chain's CDR3 is CSVELSGLNTEAFF. Written as DNA, the CDR3 is TGCAGCGTTGAACTGTCAGGGTTGAACACTGAAGCTTTCTTT.

The chain carries TRBV11-2 and TRBJ2-2; TRBD2 agrees at 8 bases. Germline CDR1 reads SGHAT; CDR2 reads FQNNGV. Losses at the gene ends were 3 bases for V and 6 bases for J; bases not matched to a gene: 3. The CDR3 is 14 amino acids. CDR3 residues: CASSLRGAAGELFF. The CDR3 coding sequence is TGTGCCAGCAGCTTGCGGGGGGCGGCCGGGGAGCTGTTTTTT.

The CDR3 loop is CASRRQTDTGELFF. The CDR3 nucleotides read TGCGCCAGCAGGAGACAGACAGACACCGGGGAGCTGTTTTTT. The chain carries TRBV5-1 and TRBJ2-2, with D possibly being TRBD1 (5 bases). Germline values: CDR1 SGHRS, CDR2 YFSETQ. Trimming pared 5 bases from V and 3 bases from J, leaving 11 bases between. The CDR3 runs 14 residues.

The rearrangement links TRBV19 to TRBJ1-2, with a possible D match to TRBD1 (5 bases). The V gene lost 1 base and the J gene lost 4 bases, with 13 bases spanning the gap. The CDR3 extends over 15 amino acids. The germline V gene encodes CDR1 LNHDA and CDR2 SQIVND (reference sequence). The CDR3 protein is CASSIALGGSYGYTF. In nucleotides, the CDR3 is TGTGCCAGTAGTATAGCCCTGGGGGGAAGCTATGGCTACACCTTC.

V is TRBV12-5 and J is TRBJ2-7; TRBD2 is a possible D gene (5 bases). V lost 2 bases to trimming and J lost 4 bases, with 21 bases between them. The germline V gene has CDR1 LGHNT and CDR2 FRNRAP. This CDR3 is 17 amino acids long. This chain's CDR3 is CASGLHPPGRFMYEQYF. The CDR3 nucleotides read TGTGCTAGTGGTTTGCACCCCCCGGGGAGATTTATGTACGAGCAGTACTTC.

J is TRBJ2-5 and V is TRBV13, with 12 positions matching TRBD2. Trimming cost V 5 bases and J 2 bases; bases outside gene matches: 3. This CDR3 spans 15 amino acids. CDR1 PRHDT and CDR2 FYEKMQ come from the germline V gene (reference sequence). As DNA, the CDR3 is TGTGCCAGCAGCCCCGGGACTAGCGGGCAAGAGACCCAGTACTTC. Its protein is CASSPGTSGQETQYF.

The chain uses TRBV4-1 and TRBJ2-1; maybe TRBD2 (5 bases). The V end lost 3 bases, the J end lost 0 bases, and 12 bases lay between the germline ends. The CDR3 contains 16 residues. Germline V gives CDR1 MGHRA, CDR2 YSYEKL. Here the CDR3 reads CASSHIGKASYNEQFF. The DNA of the CDR3 is TGCGCCAGCAGCCATATCGGGAAGGCCTCCTACAATGAGCAGTTCTTC.